The clone carrying this T cell receptor (beta chain) was picked up one time. For recovered donors of Cohort 3, there were two negative PCRs, clearance, or symptom resolution. Clones were read by immunoSEQ multiplex PCR, and TCRdb kept only the in-frame ones, dropping some. The sample lists roughly 160,000 clones; approximately 80% were seen once. This specimen belongs to a study of blood T cell repertoires in COVID-19. Study details: PBMCs, B-cell-depleted T cells, or T cells were the source of the cDNA or gDNA that made up the material.

Trimming cost V 2 bases and J 4 bases, with 5 bases left between them. Germline V gene data show CDR1 as SGHDT and CDR2 as YYEEEE. The CDR3 length is 12 residues. The chain links TRBV5-6 to TRBJ2-3, with no clear D. This clonotype was obtained from a man aged 45-60 years who had recovered from COVID-19. The source material was PBMCs or T cells enriched from blood (not recorded which). CDR3 protein: CASSFNSDTQYF. The CDR3 DNA sequence: TGTGCCAGCAGCTTTAATTCAGATACGCAGTATTTT. Supplemented by reference TRBV5-6 and TRBJ2-3, the full variable domain reads DAGVTQSPTHLIKTRGQQVTLRCSPKSGHDTVSWYQQALGQGPQFIFQYYEEEERQRGNFPDRFSGHQFPNYSSELNVNALLLGDSALYLCASSFNSDTQYFGPGTRLTVL.